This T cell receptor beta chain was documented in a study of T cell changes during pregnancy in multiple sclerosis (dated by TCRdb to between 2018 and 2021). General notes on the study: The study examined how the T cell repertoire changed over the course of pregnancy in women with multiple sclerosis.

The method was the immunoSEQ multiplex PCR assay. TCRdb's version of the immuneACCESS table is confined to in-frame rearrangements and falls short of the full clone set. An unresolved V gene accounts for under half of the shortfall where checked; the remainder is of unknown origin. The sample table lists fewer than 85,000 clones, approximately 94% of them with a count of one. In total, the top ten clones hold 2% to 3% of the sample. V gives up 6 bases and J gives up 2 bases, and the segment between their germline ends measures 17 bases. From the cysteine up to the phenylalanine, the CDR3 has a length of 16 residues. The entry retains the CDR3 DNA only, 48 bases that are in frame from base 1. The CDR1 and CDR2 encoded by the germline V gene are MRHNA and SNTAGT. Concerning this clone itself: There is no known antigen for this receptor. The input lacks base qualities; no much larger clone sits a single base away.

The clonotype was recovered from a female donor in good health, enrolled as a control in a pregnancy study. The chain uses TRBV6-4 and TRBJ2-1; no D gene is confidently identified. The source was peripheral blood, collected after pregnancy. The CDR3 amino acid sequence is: CASSLLPGYPYNEQFF. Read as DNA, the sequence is TGTGCCAGCAGCCTTTTGCCAGGTTACCCCTACAATGAGCAGTTCTTC.